The entry that follows covers one T cell receptor beta chain sequence. This clone appeared a single time. Its antigen remains undetermined. No much larger clone is present one base from it, and per-base qualities are unavailable. The time point tag for this specimen amounts to: less than five weeks on oral tofacitinib. The sample's treatment or condition label, in plain terms: oral pan-JAK inhibitor, 5-10 mg twice daily. From alopecia areata patients, peripheral blood was collected along with lesional scalp punch biopsies. PBMCs were isolated by density centrifugation and stained for CD3, CD4 and CD8, and CD4+ and CD8+ T cells were sorted on a FACSAria. These data belong to a study of CD8+ T cells in alopecia areata (dated 2018 in TCRdb). Describing the broader study: The treated patients took part in an open-label pilot trial in which moderate-to-severe alopecia areata was treated with oral tofacitinib at 5 to 10 mg twice daily. Tofacitinib-treated patients had biopsies at baseline and at 4 and 24 weeks of treatment, with a later scalp biopsy in several patients. Scalp clonality was compared across normal scalp (n=4), patchy alopecia areata scalp (n=8), and alopecia totalis/universalis scalp (n=8). In treated patients, disease severity was measured using the SALT score, which gives the percentage of scalp surface area affected. TCRbeta CDR3 regions were amplified by immunoSEQ multiplex PCR using 35 Vbeta forward and 13 Jbeta reverse primers. RNA was obtained with the PAXgene miRNA kit for fixed scalp, the miRNeasy kit for PBMCs, and the RNeasy kit for mouse skin. In humans, TCRbeta sequencing was performed on scalp tissue and on sorted CD4+ and CD8+ peripheral blood T cells from healthy controls and from patients with patchy or totalis/universalis alopecia areata. Patients stayed on tofacitinib for 6 to 18 months and then had 6 months of follow-up off drug so that delayed response and recurrence could be assessed. To study T cell clonal expansion in alopecia areata, the researchers applied high-throughput TCRbeta sequencing to both the C3H/HeJ mouse model and human patients. Summary of the overall study and its limitations: During tofacitinib treatment, many expanded lesional clones stuck around in both scalp and blood, and this persistence may partly explain why relapse happens after treatment is stopped. Unlike mouse skin, which is dominated by gammadelta T cells, normal human skin has resident alphabeta T cells that are also sequenced, and this complicates analysis of the scalp TCR repertoire. Because the treated cohort was small and had only one nonresponder, larger studies are needed to examine links between baseline CD8+ expansion and response. Higher clonality and more expanded CD8+ clones were observed in lesional scalp than in normal scalp, particularly in alopecia totalis/universalis, a finding suggestive of antigenic drive. Shared TCR sequences between patients were less evident than in mice, which may be partly attributable to HLA diversity in the patient population. With tofacitinib, both scalp clonality and the number of expanded CD8+ clones among the top 100 scalp clones went down significantly.

From the cysteine through the phenylalanine, the CDR3 covers 12 amino acids. Here the CDR3 DNA is all that survives: 36 bases in frame from base 1. The germline V gene provides CDR1 SGHTA and CDR2 FQGNSA. Relative to germline, V is 5 bases shorter and J is 11 bases shorter, with 13 bases between their ends. The library was prepared using the immunoSEQ multiplex PCR assay. RNA was extracted from all samples and reverse transcribed into cDNA, which served as template for TCR sequencing. SuperScript III was used for first-strand cDNA synthesis, primed with a 2:1 mix of oligo-dT and random hexamers. A synthetic immune receptor repertoire was used to gauge amplification bias, and whatever bias remained was removed computationally. The original methods were these. Raw reads were preprocessed for error removal, and CDR3 was defined according to IMGT conventions as running from the conserved cysteine to phenylalanine. Clonality was computed by normalizing Shannon entropy by log2 of the number of productive unique TCRs and subtracting the result from 1. Whether each scalp clone was CD4 or CD8 was inferred by checking scalp TCRbeta sequences against the CD4 and CD8 repertoires from sorted blood. This is the immuneACCESS table as TCRdb keeps it, with only in-frame sequences that have V and J called. A part of the clones is gone; compared with another copy, unresolved V genes explain less than half, and the rest is unexplained. The V and J calls and the clone size are those of that table, but D and trimming were determined from the DNA. The sample table contains some 240,000 clones; only one count was recorded for around 57% of them. The top ten clones comprise 1.6% of the sample.

The chain is made from TRBV7-2 and TRBJ1-5; a confident D gene designation cannot be given. The TCR originated in a human donor with alopecia areata. Sequencing was performed on CD4+ T cells sorted from blood, taken at week 4, from a patient treated with tofacitinib. CDR3 loop: CASSLLGAAQHF. The nucleotide sequence is given as TGTGCCAGCAGCCTTCTGGGTGCGGCCCAGCATTTT.